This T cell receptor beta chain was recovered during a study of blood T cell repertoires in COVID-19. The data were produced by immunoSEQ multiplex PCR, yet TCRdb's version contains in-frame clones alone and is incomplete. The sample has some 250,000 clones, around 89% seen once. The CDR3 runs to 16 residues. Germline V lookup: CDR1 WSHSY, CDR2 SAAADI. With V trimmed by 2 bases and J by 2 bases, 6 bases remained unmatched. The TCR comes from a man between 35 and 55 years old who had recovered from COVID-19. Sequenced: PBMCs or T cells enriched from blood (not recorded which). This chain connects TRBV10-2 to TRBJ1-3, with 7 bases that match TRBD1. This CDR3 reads CASSETRDSAGNTIYF. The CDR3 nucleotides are TGCGCCAGCAGTGAGACCCGGGACAGTGCTGGAAACACCATATATTTT.